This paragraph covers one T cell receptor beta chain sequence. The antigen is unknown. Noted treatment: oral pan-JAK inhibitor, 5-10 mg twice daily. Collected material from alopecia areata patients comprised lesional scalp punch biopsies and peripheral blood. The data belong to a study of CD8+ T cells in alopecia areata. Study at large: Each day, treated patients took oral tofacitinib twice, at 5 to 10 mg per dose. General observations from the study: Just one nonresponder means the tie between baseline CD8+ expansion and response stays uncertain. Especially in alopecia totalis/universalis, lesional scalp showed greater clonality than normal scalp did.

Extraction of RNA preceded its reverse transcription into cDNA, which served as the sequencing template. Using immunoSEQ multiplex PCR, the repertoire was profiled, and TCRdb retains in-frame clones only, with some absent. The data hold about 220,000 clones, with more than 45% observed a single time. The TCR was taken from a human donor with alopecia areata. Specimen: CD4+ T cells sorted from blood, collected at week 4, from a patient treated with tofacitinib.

CDR3 in amino acids: CSVEGFGYEQYF. The CDR3 coding sequence is TGCAGCGTTGAGGGTTTCGGGTACGAGCAGTACTTC. The chain uses TRBV29-1 and TRBJ2-7; no clear D. The germline V gene has CDR1 SQVTM and CDR2 ANQGSEA. The CDR3 runs to 12 residues. Trimming removed 3 bases at V and 4 bases at J, with 10 bases between.